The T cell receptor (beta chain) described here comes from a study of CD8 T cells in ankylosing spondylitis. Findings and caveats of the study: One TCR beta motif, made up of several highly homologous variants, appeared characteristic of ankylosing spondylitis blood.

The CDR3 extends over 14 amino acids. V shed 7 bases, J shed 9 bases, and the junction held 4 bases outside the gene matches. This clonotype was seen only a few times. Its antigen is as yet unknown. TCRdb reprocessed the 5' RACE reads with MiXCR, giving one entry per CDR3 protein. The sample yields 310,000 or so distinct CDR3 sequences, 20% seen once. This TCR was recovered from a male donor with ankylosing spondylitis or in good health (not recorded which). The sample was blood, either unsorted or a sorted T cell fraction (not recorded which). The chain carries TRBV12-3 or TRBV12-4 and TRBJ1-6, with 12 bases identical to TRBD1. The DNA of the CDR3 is TGTGCCAGCACCGGGACAGGGGGCGCTTCACCCCTCCACTTT. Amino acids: CASTGTGGASPLHF.